Each of the 28 T cell receptor beta chains below was sequenced from the same sample in a study of technical replicates of blood from a handful of donors. Libraries were prepared by immunoSEQ multiplex PCR; TCRdb keeps only in-frame clonotypes and omits some of them. The data hold over 55,000 clones, with around 96% observed a single time. The source material was PBMCs. These receptors all stem from a human donor in good health. Some clones in this sample may be carry-over from other donors' samples.

The V and J genes are TRBV4-3 and TRBJ2-2; a weak D match, TRBD2 (5 bases). The CDR3 runs 16 residues. The V end lost 0 bases, the J end lost 0 bases, and 8 bases lay between the germline ends. The germline gives CDR1 LGHNA, CDR2 YSLEER. CDR3 nucleotides: TGCGCCAGCAGCCAAGAGGGGAGAGCGAACACCGGGGAGCTGTTTTTT. Its translation: CASSQEGRANTGELFF.

The genes are TRBV15 and TRBJ2-7, with TRBD1 matching 7 bases. With V trimmed by 1 base and J by 5 bases, 5 bases remained unmatched. The CDR3 has 14 amino acids. CDR1 and CDR2 from the germline V gene are LNHNV and YYDKDF (reference sequence). The CDR3 DNA reads TGTGCCACCAGCAGAGGACAGGGAAGGGACGAGCAGTACTTC. Its protein product is CATSRGQGRDEQYF. Based on the CDR3 plus reference TRBV15 and TRBJ2-7, the full variable domain is DAMVIQNPRYQVTQFGKPVTLSCSQTLNHNVMYWYQQKSSQAPKLLFHYYDKDFNNEADTPDNFQSRRPNTSFCFLDIRSPGLGDTAMYLCATSRGQGRDEQYFGPGTRLTVT.

CDR3 protein: CASRVVRGHGYTF. The CDR3 region has the DNA TGTGCCAGCAGAGTCGTCAGGGGGCACGGCTACACCTTC. The chain recombines TRBV5-8 with TRBJ1-2, with 8 bases that match TRBD1. Germline V gene lookup returns CDR1 SGHTS and CDR2 YDEGEE. The CDR3 runs 13 residues. Losses at the gene ends were 5 bases for V and 8 bases for J; bases not matched to a gene: 8. The full variable domain, completed using reference TRBV5-8 and TRBJ1-2, is EAGVTQSPTHLIKTRGQQATLRCSPISGHTSVYWYQQALGLGLQFLLWYDEGEERNRGNFPPRFSGRQFPNYSSELNVNALELEDSALYLCASRVVRGHGYTFGSGTRLTVV.

The rearrangement links TRBV9 to TRBJ2-4, with D tentatively TRBD2 (6 bases). Trimming pared 3 bases from V and 2 bases from J, leaving 9 bases between. CDR1 is SGDLS and CDR2 is YYNGEE in the germline V gene. The CDR3 contains 14 residues. CDR3 in amino acids: CASSGGGTKNIQYF. CDR3 DNA sequence: TGTGCCAGCAGCGGGGGCGGGACCAAAAACATTCAGTACTTC.

The chain employs TRBV15 and TRBJ2-4; TRBD2 might be the D (6 bases). V shed 2 bases and J shed 5 bases, with 7 bases lying between them. Germline assignment: CDR1 LNHNV and CDR2 YYDKDF (reference sequence). The CDR3 contains 13 residues. Here the CDR3 DNA reads TGTGCCACCAGCAGATGGAGGGAAAACATTCAGTACTTC. Translation gives CATSRWRENIQYF.

The chain has TRBV9 and TRBJ2-7, with 14 positions matching TRBD2. The CDR3 consists of 16 residues. Per the germline V gene, CDR1 is SGDLS and CDR2 is YYNGEE. The J segment lost 5 bases and the V segment lost 4 bases, leaving 8 bases of the junction unmatched. CDR3 amino acids: CASSLGTSGRHNEQYF. For the CDR3, the DNA is TGTGCCAGCAGCCTCGGGACTAGCGGGAGACATAACGAGCAGTACTTC. Full variable domain (rest looked up from reference TRBV9 and TRBJ2-7): DSGVTQTPKHLITATGQRVTLRCSPRSGDLSVYWYQQSLDQGLQFLIQYYNGEERAKGNILERFSAQQFPDLHSELNLSSLELGDSALYFCASSLGTSGRHNEQYFGPGTRLTVT.

The chain uses TRBV5-1 and TRBJ1-2; D is possibly TRBD1 (5 bases). Trimming pared 0 bases from V and 7 bases from J, leaving 13 bases between. Germline V CDR1 and CDR2: SGHRS, YFSETQ. The CDR3 runs to 14 residues. The CDR3 reads CASSLEAGRSGYTF. CDR3 in DNA: TGCGCCAGCAGCTTGGAGGCGGGACGGAGTGGCTACACCTTC.

J is TRBJ2-7 and V is TRBV2, with 10 nucleotides matching TRBD2. This CDR3 spans 16 amino acids. The germline gives CDR1 SNHLY, CDR2 FYNNEI. The J segment lost 3 bases and the V segment lost 6 bases, leaving 11 bases of the junction unmatched. CDR3 DNA sequence: TGTGCCAGCAGCCACCCTGGGGCTAGCGGGAGCTACGAGCAGTACTTC. Translating it yields CASSHPGASGSYEQYF.

V is TRBV6-6 and J is TRBJ1-5, with D perhaps matching TRBD1 (6 bases). The CDR3 totals 14 residues. Germline values: CDR1 MNHNY, CDR2 SVGAGI (reference sequence). V shed 6 bases and J shed 6 bases, with 15 bases lying between them. CDR3 DNA: TGTGCCAGCAGCCCACGGGACATCAGTCAGCCCCAGCATTTT. Translated, it gives CASSPRDISQPQHF.

The chain is built from TRBV7-6 and TRBJ1-1, with D perhaps TRBD1 (6 bases). Trimming shortened V by 5 bases and J by 3 bases, and 16 bases separated the two germline ends. The CDR3 is 15 amino acids. Germline V gives CDR1 SGHVS, CDR2 FNYEAQ. CDR3 in DNA: TGTGCCAGCAGCATAAACGCTGCAGGGGACACTGAAGCTTTCTTT. Protein: CASSINAAGDTEAFF.

The rearrangement links TRBV11-1 to TRBJ2-2, with 7 bases fitting TRBD2. J lost 6 bases, V lost 1 base, and 2 bases had no gene match. This CDR3 contains 14 residues. Germline loops: CDR1 SGHAT, CDR2 FQDESV (reference sequence). The CDR3 DNA follows: TGTGCCAGCAGCTTAGTTCGGGGGGCCGGGGAGCTGTTTTTT. It codes for CASSLVRGAGELFF.

V is TRBV6-5 and J is TRBJ2-3; D is ambiguous. The germline V and J ends were trimmed by 2 bases and 4 bases, with 7 bases remaining between them. The V gene's germline CDR1 is MNHEY and CDR2 SVGAGI. The CDR3 consists of 13 residues. The CDR3 reads CASSYDRADTQYF. As DNA, the CDR3 is TGTGCCAGCAGTTACGATAGAGCAGATACGCAGTATTTT.

This clone was seen a single time. The chain uses TRBV7-6 and TRBJ2-5, with 7 positions matching TRBD2. Unmatched junction bases numbered 12, after V lost 1 base and J lost 7 bases. From germline, CDR1 is SGHVS and CDR2 FNYEAQ. There are 16 residues in the CDR3. CDR3 DNA sequence: TGTGCCAGCAGCTTAGGGAAAGCGGGGCCCGGCGGGACCCAGTACTTC. Its translation: CASSLGKAGPGGTQYF. Combining the CDR3 with reference TRBV7-6 and TRBJ2-5 gives the whole variable domain GAGVSQSPRYKVTKRGQDVALRCDPISGHVSLYWYRQALGQGPEFLTYFNYEAQQDKSGLPNDRFSAERPEGSISTLTIQRTEQRDSAMYRCASSLGKAGPGGTQYFGPGTRLLVL.

The chain has TRBV5-6 and TRBJ2-7, with D possibly matching TRBD1 (5 bases). Trimming removed 0 bases at V and 3 bases at J, with 7 bases between. The V gene's germline CDR1 is SGHDT and CDR2 YYEEEE. The CDR3 totals 13 residues. The CDR3 DNA follows: TGTGCCAGCAGCTTGGTAGGGGTCTACGAGCAGTACTTC. Translated: CASSLVGVYEQYF.

The chain links TRBV10-3 to TRBJ2-2, with 7 bases identical to TRBD1. Losses at the gene ends were 0 bases for V and 7 bases for J; bases not matched to a gene: 5. Germline V gene sequence: CDR1 ENHRY, CDR2 SYGVKD. The CDR3 has 15 residues. The CDR3 loop is CAISESRQGIGELFF. DNA for the CDR3: TGTGCCATCAGTGAGTCCCGACAGGGAATCGGGGAGCTGTTTTTT.

The rearrangement uses TRBV14 and TRBJ2-7, with TRBD1 matching 7 bases. The CDR3 sequence is 15 residues long. J was trimmed by 5 bases and V by 4 bases; bases with no gene match: 11. CDR1 and CDR2 (germline): SGHDN, FVKESK. The CDR3 region is CASSPKKGAINEQYF. CDR3 nucleotide sequence: TGTGCCAGCAGCCCCAAAAAGGGGGCGATAAACGAGCAGTACTTC.

The chain recombines TRBV6-5 with TRBJ1-3; D is unresolved. Trimming removed 6 bases from V and 3 bases from J, with 15 bases in between. From germline, CDR1 is MNHEY and CDR2 SVGAGI. This CDR3 is 15 amino acids long. The CDR3 nucleotides read TGTGCCAGCAGCCTAAACCGGGGTTTTGGAAACACCATATATTTT. It translates to CASSLNRGFGNTIYF.

This sequence joins TRBV5-4 and TRBJ1-5; D remains ambiguous. The CDR3 totals 18 residues. Germline CDR1 SGHNT, CDR2 YYREEE (reference sequence). V dropped 3 bases and J dropped 1 base, with 20 bases sitting between them. The CDR3 loop is CASSSPPGPGWSNQPQHF. The CDR3 DNA sequence: TGTGCCAGCAGCTCCCCTCCAGGCCCCGGTTGGAGCAATCAGCCCCAGCATTTT. The full variable domain, rest sourced from reference TRBV5-4 and TRBJ1-5, is ETGVTQSPTHLIKTRGQQVTLRCSSQSGHNTVSWYQQALGQGPQFIFQYYREEENGRGNFPPRFSGLQFPNYSSELNVNALELDDSALYLCASSSPPGPGWSNQPQHFGDGTRLSIL.

The chain combines TRBV5-8 with TRBJ1-1; weak D call: TRBD1 (5 bases). The CDR3 consists of 15 residues. V dropped 4 bases and J dropped 1 base, with 14 bases sitting between them. The germline V gene encodes CDR1 SGHTS and CDR2 YDEGEE. The CDR3 DNA follows: TGTGCCAGCAGCCGGGGGACGGTTACGAACACTGAAGCTTTCTTT. Translating gives CASSRGTVTNTEAFF.

The V call is TRBV11-2, the J call TRBJ2-5, with D perhaps TRBD2 (7 bases). Germline V lookup: CDR1 SGHAT, CDR2 FQNNGV. The CDR3 is 17 amino acids. V lost 1 base and J lost 4, with 19 bases in between. The CDR3 spells CASSLGGGDGRIETQYF. CDR3 DNA sequence: TGTGCCAGCAGCTTAGGAGGGGGGGACGGCCGGATAGAGACCCAGTACTTC.

The CDR3 nucleotides are TGTGCCAGCTCAACAGGAGCTTACGAGCAGTACTTC. This translates into CASSTGAYEQYF. J is TRBJ2-7 and V is TRBV18, with D possibly matching TRBD1 (5 bases). Germline values: CDR1 KGHSH, CDR2 LQKENI. This CDR3 region has 12 residues. V was clipped by 5 bases and J by 4 bases, with 9 bases between them.

The chain links TRBV6-5 to TRBJ1-5; tentatively, D is TRBD1 (6 bases). Per the germline V gene, CDR1 is MNHEY and CDR2 is SVGAGI. The CDR3 totals 14 residues. Trimming took 6 bases from V and 0 from J, leaving 9 bases between them. CDR3: CASRRRGSNQPQHF. CDR3 nucleotides: TGTGCCAGCAGGCGCAGGGGTAGCAATCAGCCCCAGCATTTT.

The gene calls are TRBV6-1 and TRBJ2-7; TRBD2 matches 9 bases. The CDR3 consists of 18 residues. Trimming at V came to 0 bases and at J to 5 bases, leaving 14 bases not matched to a gene. Germline values: CDR1 MNHNS, CDR2 SASEGT. CDR3 residues: CASSEARGSGRSPHEQYF. In DNA form, the CDR3 reads TGTGCCAGCAGTGAAGCGCGCGGTAGCGGGAGATCCCCCCACGAGCAGTACTTC.

This sequence joins TRBV5-1 and TRBJ2-5; D is possibly TRBD2 (5 bases). CDR3 length: 13 residues. V was pared by 5 bases and J by 4 bases, with 12 bases between. Germline CDR1 reads SGHRS; CDR2 reads YFSETQ. CDR3 loop: CASRLEGSETQYF. CDR3 nucleotides: TGCGCCAGCAGACTAGAAGGGTCAGAGACCCAGTACTTC.

The chain employs TRBV4-3 and TRBJ1-3; D ambiguous. Germline lookup yields CDR1 LGHNA and CDR2 YSLEER. The CDR3 has 16 residues. V lost 0 bases, J lost 3 bases, and 12 bases lay in between. This CDR3 reads CASSQDQREGGNTIYF. In DNA form, the CDR3 reads TGCGCCAGCAGCCAAGATCAGCGGGAAGGTGGAAACACCATATATTTT.

The V gene is TRBV6-1, the J gene TRBJ2-1; no definite D call. The CDR3 length is 11 residues. From germline, CDR1 is MNHNS and CDR2 SASEGT. The V and J ends lost 7 bases and 8 bases respectively, with 9 bases between them. The chain's CDR3 is CASTNEHEQFF. The CDR3 bases are TGTGCCAGCACTAATGAGCATGAGCAGTTCTTC.

V usage is TRBV6-5 and J usage is TRBJ2-7; unclear D gene. This CDR3 contains 14 residues. V was clipped by 2 bases and J by 0 bases, with 8 bases between them. The germline gives CDR1 MNHEY, CDR2 SVGAGI. CDR3 sequence reads: CASSYTTGSYEQYF. The CDR3 DNA sequence: TGTGCCAGCAGTTACACTACTGGCTCCTACGAGCAGTACTTC.

The J gene is TRBJ1-1, the V gene TRBV5-1; D gene ambiguous. V lost 2 bases, J lost 6 bases, and 11 bases lay in between. The CDR3 loop spans 13 amino acids. The germline V gene has CDR1 SGHRS and CDR2 YFSETQ. The DNA for the CDR3 is TGCGCCAGCAGCTTCTCCGGGTTGGCTGAAGCTTTCTTT. Translated, it gives CASSFSGLAEAFF. Full variable domain (rest looked up from reference TRBV5-1 and TRBJ1-1): KAGVTQTPRYLIKTRGQQVTLSCSPISGHRSVSWYQQTPGQGLQFLFEYFSETQRNKGNFPGRFSGRQFSNSRSEMNVSTLELGDSALYLCASSFSGLAEAFFGQGTRLTVV.